One sample yielded the 21 T cell receptor beta chains listed below, sequenced in a study of cytomegalovirus exposure and HLA in healthy donors. Assay used: immunoSEQ multiplex PCR; TCRdb lists only in-frame clones, some missing. The profile shows over 150,000 clones, around 92% of them singletons. Sequenced input: PBMCs. The receptor set was obtained from a woman aged 18-29 years in good health and CMV-seropositive.

The gene calls are TRBV29-1 and TRBJ1-2, with D possibly matching TRBD1 (5 bases). Trimming removed 7 bases from V and 5 bases from J, with 14 bases in between. CDR3 length: 12 amino acids. Germline lookup yields CDR1 SQVTM and CDR2 ANQGSEA. CDR3 sequence (DNA): TGCAGCGGCCTCCTCGGGGGTTATGGCTACACCTTC. Translated: CSGLLGGYGYTF.

The rearrangement uses TRBV4-2 and TRBJ2-1; 10 bases fit TRBD1. This CDR3 is 16 amino acids long. Trimming at V came to 6 bases and at J to 6 bases, leaving 11 bases not matched to a gene. CDR1 is LGHNA and CDR2 is YNFKEQ in the germline V gene. The CDR3 protein is CASSSLRDRGGNEQFF. The CDR3 nucleotides are TGTGCCAGCAGTTCCCTCCGGGACAGGGGAGGCAATGAGCAGTTCTTC.

This clone was observed a single time. This chain uses TRBV9 with TRBJ2-1; 7 bases align to TRBD1. The CDR3 has 17 amino acids. With 4 bases clipped from V and 6 bases from J, the junction kept 16 bases outside the gene matches. CDR1 and CDR2 (germline): SGDLS, YYNGEE. CDR3 sequence reads: CASSSVSQGTTSNEQFF. Here the CDR3 DNA reads TGTGCCAGCAGCTCCGTTTCACAGGGGACCACCTCCAATGAGCAGTTCTTC.

Regarding this clone: The junction does not match germline at one end; this may be a read error. V gene TRBV28 combines with J gene TRBJ2-3; 11 nucleotides match TRBD1. Germline loops: CDR1 MDHEN, CDR2 SYDVKM. The CDR3 sequence is 12 residues long. CDR3 bases: TGTGCCAGCCTCACCTGGGGGGGACAGGGGGGTTTT. Amino acids: CASLTWGGQGGF. The whole variable domain, remainder taken from reference TRBV28 and TRBJ2-3, is DVKVTQSSRYLVKRTGEKVFLECVQDMDHENMFWYRQDPGLGLRLIYFSYDVKMKEKGDIPEGYSVSREKKERFSLILESASTNQTSMYLCASLTWGGQGGFGPGTRLTVL.

This clone came up once. This rearrangement joins TRBV27 to TRBJ1-4; 7 bases align to TRBD1. The CDR3 consists of 15 residues. V was pared by 6 bases and J by 5 bases, with 9 bases of the junction left unmatched. Germline-derived CDR1 and CDR2 are MNHEY and SMNVEV (reference sequence). The CDR3 sequence: CASSRTGTENEKLFF. The CDR3 DNA reads as TGTGCCAGCAGCCGAACCGGGACAGAAAATGAAAAACTGTTTTTT.

The DNA of the CDR3 is TGTGCCAGCAGCGCGACAGGTACTGGCACAGATACGCAGTATTTT. Encoded protein: CASSATGTGTDTQYF. The chain uses TRBV7-2 and TRBJ2-3; the D gene is possibly TRBD1 (6 bases). V lost 5 bases to trimming and J lost 1 base, with 13 bases between them. The CDR3 covers 15 residues. The germline gives CDR1 SGHTA, CDR2 FQGNSA.

This sequence joins TRBV5-6 and TRBJ2-2; D possibly corresponds to TRBD1 (5 bases). The V end was cut by 0 bases, the J end by 5 bases, with 11 bases between. Germline V gene sequence: CDR1 SGHDT, CDR2 YYEEEE. The CDR3 is 15 amino acids. CDR3 coding DNA: TGTGCCAGCAGCTTGGGTCAGGGTAAAACCGGGGAGCTGTTTTTT. This translates into CASSLGQGKTGELFF.

The rearrangement joins TRBV7-2 to TRBJ1-4, with D possibly being TRBD1 (6 bases). The CDR3 sequence is 16 residues long. V lost 1 base, J lost 7 bases, and 16 bases lay in between. Per the germline V gene, CDR1 is SGHTA and CDR2 is FQGNSA. DNA of the CDR3: TGTGCCAGCAGCTTAGGCGTAGGCGGGGGCGTTGAAAAACTGTTTTTT. Translated, it gives CASSLGVGGGVEKLFF.

V usage is TRBV4-2 and J usage is TRBJ2-7; TRBD2 matches 10 bases. Losses at the gene ends were 0 bases for V and 7 bases for J; bases not matched to a gene: 9. The length of the CDR3 is 16 residues. Germline V gene data show CDR1 as LGHNA and CDR2 as YNFKEQ. The CDR3 nucleotides read TGTGCCAGCAGCCAAGATCTAGCGGGAGTCGTTTATGAGCAGTACTTC. The encoded protein is CASSQDLAGVVYEQYF.

The V and J genes are TRBV7-8 and TRBJ2-1, with 10 bases fitting TRBD2. There are 18 residues in the CDR3. V lost 1 base to trimming and J lost 2 bases; unmatched junction nucleotides: 8. The germline gives CDR1 SGHVS, CDR2 FQNEAQ. CDR3 DNA: TGTGCCAGCAGCTTAGTATCTCTAGCGGGAGACACCTACAATGAGCAGTTCTTC. This sequence encodes CASSLVSLAGDTYNEQFF.

The chain employs TRBV7-9 and TRBJ1-2; possibly TRBD1 for D (6 bases). Trimming removed 11 bases from V and 5 bases from J, with 15 bases in between. CDR3 length: 12 residues. Germline V gene data show CDR1 as SEHNR and CDR2 as FQNEAQ (reference sequence). CDR3 nucleotides: TGTGCCGCCGGACAGAGTGATTATGGCTACACCTTC. Translation: CAAGQSDYGYTF.

The rearrangement links TRBV28 to TRBJ1-1; the D gene is possibly TRBD1 (5 bases). This CDR3 contains 14 residues. V lost 11 bases and J lost 11, with 27 bases in between. The germline V gene encodes CDR1 MDHEN and CDR2 SYDVKM. The chain's CDR3 is CAGREGGSVGEAFF. CDR3 DNA sequence: TGTGCCGGAAGGGAAGGAGGGTCGGTGGGGGAGGCTTTCTTT.

The gene calls are TRBV10-3 and TRBJ1-2; weak D call: TRBD1 (6 bases). With 2 bases removed from V and 0 bases from J, the gap between germline ends came to 13 bases. CDR3 length: 16 residues. Germline V gene sequence: CDR1 ENHRY, CDR2 SYGVKD. The CDR3 here is CAISEARTESNYGYTF. In DNA form, the CDR3 reads TGTGCCATCAGTGAGGCGAGGACAGAATCTAACTATGGCTACACCTTC.

The chain has TRBV27 and TRBJ2-2, with D possibly matching TRBD2 (7 bases). This CDR3 is built from 15 residues. CDR1 is MNHEY and CDR2 is SMNVEV in the germline V gene (reference sequence). V was shortened by 3 bases and J by 7 bases, with 15 bases between the two germline ends. The CDR3 protein is CASSFWGGRHGELFF. The CDR3 bases are TGTGCCAGCAGTTTTTGGGGGGGCCGCCACGGGGAGCTGTTTTTT.

CDR3 sequence: CASSSPGGSGELFF. As DNA, the CDR3 is TGCGCCAGCAGCTCCCCTGGGGGGTCCGGGGAGCTGTTTTTT. The chain uses TRBV5-1 and TRBJ2-2, with D maybe TRBD2 (6 bases). V shed 3 bases and J shed 6 bases, with 12 bases lying between them. Germline lookup yields CDR1 SGHRS and CDR2 YFSETQ. This CDR3 is 14 amino acids long.

This chain links TRBV5-1 with TRBJ2-5, with TRBD1 as a possible D gene (6 bases). V lost 5 bases, J lost 1 base, and 15 bases lay in between. This CDR3 is built from 15 residues. Germline V lookup: CDR1 SGHRS, CDR2 YFSETQ. Here the CDR3 reads CASSGGPSPQETQYF. The CDR3 coding sequence is TGCGCCAGCAGTGGGGGCCCCAGCCCCCAAGAGACCCAGTACTTC.

This rearrangement joins TRBV11-3 to TRBJ2-4; TRBD2 agrees at 10 bases. The CDR3 is 15 amino acids. Trimming at V came to 4 bases and at J to 8 bases, leaving 8 bases not matched to a gene. Germline CDR1 reads SGHNT; CDR2 reads YENEEA. Here the CDR3 reads CASSSPASGSDIQYF. CDR3 sequence (DNA): TGTGCCAGCAGCTCTCCGGCTAGCGGGAGTGACATTCAGTACTTC. Based on the CDR3 plus reference TRBV11-3 and TRBJ2-4, the full variable domain is EAGVVQSPRYKIIEKKQPVAFWCNPISGHNTLYWYLQNLGQGPELLIRYENEEAVDDSQLPKDRFSAERLKGVDSTLKIQPAELGDSAVYLCASSSPASGSDIQYFGAGTRLSVL.

The genes are TRBV30 and TRBJ1-4; tentatively, D is TRBD1 (5 bases). The CDR3 totals 12 residues. Per germline, CDR1 GTSNPN and CDR2 SVGIG (reference sequence). Trimming pared 3 bases from V and 10 bases from J, leaving 12 bases between. CDR3 amino acids: CAWSPVGGKLFF. The CDR3 DNA follows: TGTGCCTGGAGCCCCGTGGGGGGAAAACTGTTTTTT.

In its sample, this clone was seen once. The rearrangement uses TRBV7-9 and TRBJ2-6; D is unresolved. Germline CDR1 is SEHNR and CDR2 is FQNEAQ (reference sequence). Deletions cut 4 bases from V and 0 bases from J, with 4 bases between. This CDR3 spans 14 amino acids. DNA of the CDR3: TGTGCCAGCAGCTCCGTCTCTGGGGCCAACGTCCTGACTTTC. The encoded protein is CASSSVSGANVLTF. Supplemented by reference TRBV7-9 and TRBJ2-6, the full variable domain reads DTGVSQNPRHKITKRGQNVTFRCDPISEHNRLYWYRQTLGQGPEFLTYFQNEAQLEKSRLLSDRFSAERPKGSFSTLEIQRTEQGDSAMYLCASSSVSGANVLTFGAGSRLTVL.

This clone appeared a single time. Germline is not matched at one junction end, which may reflect a read error. The chain uses TRBV9 and TRBJ1-4; D may be TRBD1 (6 bases). The CDR3 sequence is 16 residues long. CDR1 SGDLS and CDR2 YYNGEE come from the germline V gene. The CDR3: CASSPPRGGRHERLFF. CDR3 in DNA: TGTGCCAGCAGCCCTCCCCGAGGGGGTAGACATGAAAGACTGTTTTTT. The variable domain in full, completed from reference TRBV9 and TRBJ1-4, reads DSGVTQTPKHLITATGQRVTLRCSPRSGDLSVYWYQQSLDQGLQFLIQYYNGEERAKGNILERFSAQQFPDLHSELNLSSLELGDSALYFCASSPPRGGRHERLFFGSGTQLSVL.

The rearrangement uses TRBV5-1 and TRBJ2-3, with a possible D match to TRBD2 (5 bases). This CDR3 region has 15 residues. Germline values: CDR1 SGHRS, CDR2 YFSETQ. The V and J ends lost 6 bases and 2 bases respectively, with 16 bases between them. CDR3 nucleotides: TGCGCCAGCATGGCCCCAGAGCGGAACACAGATACGCAGTATTTT. Encoded protein: CASMAPERNTDTQYF.